This TCR beta chain was sequenced for a study of regulatory T cells in long-lasting Graves disease. Study-wide background: Graves' patients, diagnosed recently, had received antithyroid drugs under 3 months.

V lost 0 bases and J 4 bases, leaving 11 bases between the germline ends. Germline values: CDR1 SGHRS, CDR2 YFSETQ. The CDR3 sequence is 14 residues long. Both iRepertoire HTBI primers and Arm-PCR of CDR3 regions were used to build the TCR beta libraries. TCRdb reprocessed the multiplex PCR reads via MiXCR and lists one record per CDR3 protein. The sample has roughly 500,000 distinct CDR3 sequences, about 11% seen once. This clonotype was counted only a few times. Time point: newly diagnosed GD, antithyroid drugs for less than 3 months. From PBMCs, RNA was extracted and then used to make the TCR library. The data also belong to a second study, concerning T cells in Graves' hyperthyroidism and ophthalmopathy. From that report: An initial round of RT-PCR targeting the TCR CDR3 relied on the HTBI primer set.

The sample here was peripheral blood mononuclear cells (PBMCs), taken at new diagnosis, from a patient treated with antithyroid drugs. This chain uses TRBV5-1 with TRBJ2-7, with D maybe TRBD1 (5 bases). The TCR sequence derives from a woman younger than 45 with Graves disease. The CDR3 region is CASSLEGFTYEQYF. Here the CDR3 DNA reads TGCGCCAGCAGCTTGGAGGGGTTTACGTACGAGCAGTACTTC. Full variable domain (rest looked up from reference TRBV5-1 and TRBJ2-7): KAGVTQTPRYLIKTRGQQVTLSCSPISGHRSVSWYQQTPGQGLQFLFEYFSETQRNKGNFPGRFSGRQFSNSRSEMNVSTLELGDSALYLCASSLEGFTYEQYFGPGTRLTVT.